This T cell receptor (beta chain) was found in a study of Graves' ophthalmopathy and Graves' hyperthyroidism. This clonotype was observed many times. The authors amplified TCR beta CDR3 regions, and they did so from RNA transcripts for repertoire sequencing. HTBI primers were used in a first-round RT-PCR, which preceded a second-round multiplex PCR. TCRdb reprocessed the multiplex PCR reads with MiXCR, giving one entry per CDR3 protein. The sample yields 360,000 or so distinct CDR3 sequences, around 16% seen once. Having ophthalmopathy, the donors showed moderate-to-severe activity, CAS ≥3 and NOSPECS ≥4, with disease lasting under 3 months. V was shortened by 4 bases and J by 4 bases, with 7 bases between the two germline ends. Looked up from germline, CDR1 is LNHDA and CDR2 is SQIVND (reference sequence). The CDR3 covers 12 residues.

The chain uses TRBV19 and TRBJ1-1; the D is unclear. The clonotype originates from a woman aged 18-29 years with Graves' ophthalmopathy. Material for sequencing was peripheral blood. The CDR3 DNA reads as TGTGCCAGTAGTACCGGAAGCACTGAAGCTTTCTTT. Amino acid sequence: CASSTGSTEAFF.